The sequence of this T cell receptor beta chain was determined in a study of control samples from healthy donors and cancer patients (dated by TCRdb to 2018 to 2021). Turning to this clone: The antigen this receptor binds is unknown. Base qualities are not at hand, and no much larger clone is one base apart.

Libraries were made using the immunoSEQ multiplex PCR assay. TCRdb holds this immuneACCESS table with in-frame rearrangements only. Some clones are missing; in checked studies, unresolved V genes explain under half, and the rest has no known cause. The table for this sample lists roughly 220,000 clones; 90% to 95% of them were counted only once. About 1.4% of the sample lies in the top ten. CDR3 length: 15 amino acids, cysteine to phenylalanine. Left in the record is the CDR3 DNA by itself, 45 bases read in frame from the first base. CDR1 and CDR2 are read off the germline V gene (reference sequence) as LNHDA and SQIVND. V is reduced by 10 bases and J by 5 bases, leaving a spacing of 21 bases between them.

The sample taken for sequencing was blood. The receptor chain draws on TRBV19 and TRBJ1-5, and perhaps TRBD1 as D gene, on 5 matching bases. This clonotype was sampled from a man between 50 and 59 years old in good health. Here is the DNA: TGTGCCACCCTATCCGGGGAACAGGCCCATCAGCCCCAGCATTTT. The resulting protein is CATLSGEQAHQPQHF.